Each of the 9 T cell receptor beta chains below was sequenced from the same sample in a study of monozygotic twins with inflammatory bowel disease. TCRdb reworked the 5' RACE reads into one entry per CDR3 protein, no DNA. The listing records about 140,000 distinct CDR3 sequences. Material: blood. These receptors originate from a human donor with ulcerative colitis or Crohn's disease, or a healthy co-twin of an affected twin (not recorded which).

V is TRBV3-1 and J is TRBJ2-3. The CDR3 sequence is 14 residues long. Looked up from germline, CDR1 is LGHDT and CDR2 is YNNKEL (reference sequence). The CDR3 sequence is CASSQEGNADTQYF.

V gene TRBV2 combines with J gene TRBJ1-5; lacking DNA, the TRBD1 call made by TCRdb goes unchecked. Germline values: CDR1 SNHLY, CDR2 FYNNEI. This CDR3 is 15 amino acids long. CDR3 residues: CASTPLSGGNQPQHF.

This sequence joins TRBV4-3 and TRBJ2-1; absent DNA, TCRdb's TRBD2 call cannot be checked. The CDR3 runs 17 residues. Germline CDR1 reads LGHNA; CDR2 reads YSLEER. The CDR3 region is CASSQERAGGPFNEQFF.

The chain recombines TRBV28 with TRBJ2-7; as DNA is missing, the TRBD1 call by TCRdb cannot be tested. This CDR3 comprises 13 residues. Germline CDR1 is MDHEN and CDR2 is SYDVKM. CDR3 residues: CASRPGAGYEQYF.

V is TRBV6-5 and J is TRBJ1-6; without DNA, the TCRdb call of TRBD1 cannot be checked. This CDR3 has 16 amino acids. From germline, CDR1 is MNHEY and CDR2 SVGAGI. The CDR3 spells CASSYRGQGENSPLHF.

The chain joins TRBV18 to TRBJ1-1; TCRdb proposes TRBD1, but this gene call is untestable without DNA. CDR1 and CDR2 from the germline V gene are KGHSH and LQKENI. This CDR3 has 15 amino acids. The CDR3 loop reads CASSPPGQRNTEAFF.

The V call is TRBV20-1, the J call TRBJ1-1. CDR1 and CDR2 from the germline V gene are DFQATT and SNEGSKA (reference sequence). The CDR3 is made up of 12 amino acids. The CDR3 region is CSAREVIAEAFF.

The genes are TRBV19 and TRBJ2-5; the TCRdb call, TRBD1, lacks DNA for checking. The CDR3 length is 14 residues. Germline-derived CDR1 and CDR2 are LNHDA and SQIVND (reference sequence). Here the CDR3 reads CASSISQGQETQYF.

This chain connects TRBV7-6 to TRBJ2-7. Germline assignment: CDR1 SGHVS and CDR2 FNYEAQ. CDR3 size: 15 residues. This CDR3 reads CASSLSGISSYEQYF.